One sample yielded the 25 T cell receptor beta chains listed below, sequenced in a study of cytotoxic CD8 clonotypes in ibrutinib-treated CLL. Generated by immunoSEQ multiplex PCR, the TCRdb table keeps only in-frame clones and is missing some. This sample has about 40,000 clones, with approximately 70% found just once. Source: PBMCs, taken at disease progression, from a patient treated with ibrutinib. Every receptor here comes from a human donor with chronic lymphocytic leukemia.

V gene TRBV7-6 combines with J gene TRBJ2-2, with D tentatively TRBD2 (5 bases). Per the germline V gene, CDR1 is SGHVS and CDR2 is FNYEAQ. The CDR3 contains 16 residues. V was pared by 3 bases and J by 6 bases, with 17 bases between. The CDR3 DNA reads TGTGCCAGCAGCTTTGCCAGCGGAGTTAGGGCCGGGGAGCTGTTTTTT. Translated: CASSFASGVRAGELFF.

V usage is TRBV4-1 and J usage is TRBJ2-1; D is undetermined. The CDR3 loop spans 14 amino acids. V was pared by 0 bases and J by 4 bases, with 7 bases between. Germline CDR1 and CDR2: MGHRA and YSYEKL. CDR3 residues: CASSQDRQYNEQFF. The CDR3 DNA sequence: TGCGCCAGCAGCCAAGATCGCCAGTACAATGAGCAGTTCTTC.

The sample holds a few counts of this clone. The J gene is TRBJ2-7, the V gene TRBV10-3; 8 bases align to TRBD1. The CDR3 extends over 15 amino acids. Trimming removed 5 bases from V and 6 bases from J; junction bases left unmatched: 12. Germline CDR1 reads ENHRY; CDR2 reads SYGVKD. As DNA, the CDR3 is TGTGCCATCAGTCTAGACAGGGGATCCGGGCTCGAGCAGTACTTC. Translating it yields CAISLDRGSGLEQYF.

The chain combines TRBV5-1 with TRBJ1-4; 8 bases are a match to TRBD1. This CDR3 has 14 amino acids. Germline V gene lookup returns CDR1 SGHRS and CDR2 YFSETQ. The junction had 9 bases not matched to a gene; V was cut back by 6 bases and J by 8 bases. DNA for the CDR3: TGCGCCAGCAACTCCGGACAGGGTGACGAAAAACTGTTTTTT. It encodes CASNSGQGDEKLFF.

The CDR3 here is CASSPTGSKNIQYF. In nucleotides, the CDR3 is TGTGCCAGCTCTCCTACAGGGTCCAAAAACATTCAGTACTTC. The chain carries TRBV18 and TRBJ2-4; D is possibly TRBD1 (6 bases). The CDR3 totals 14 residues. The ends were cut back, 6 bases at V and 2 bases at J, with 11 bases in the middle. Germline assignment: CDR1 KGHSH and CDR2 LQKENI.

This clone was detected only once. This chain connects TRBV1 to TRBJ2-3; the D call TRBD2 from the table was never checked on the DNA. TRBV1 is classified as a pseudogene. CDR3 length equals 19 residues. CDR3 amino acids: CTSSQSLAGGHPSTDTQYF. The DNA for the CDR3 is TGCACCAGCAGTCAAAGTCTAGCGGGGGGGCACCCTAGCACAGATACGCAGTATTTT.

The chain combines TRBV29-1 with TRBJ2-3; D not resolved. With 6 bases removed from V and 0 bases from J, the gap between germline ends came to 10 bases. The CDR3 is 13 residues long. Germline V gene lookup returns CDR1 SQVTM and CDR2 ANQGSEA. CDR3 region: CSVEYLSTDTQYF. CDR3 in DNA: TGCAGCGTGGAATACCTCAGCACAGATACGCAGTATTTT.

The sample holds one count of this clone. The chain uses TRBV9 and TRBJ1-2; TRBD1 might be the D (5 bases). This CDR3 comprises 14 residues. V was cut by 5 bases and J by 6 bases, with 17 bases left in between. CDR1 SGDLS and CDR2 YYNGEE come from the germline V gene. The CDR3 is CASRRGLDSDGYTF. DNA of the CDR3: TGTGCCAGCAGGCGGGGGTTGGATAGTGATGGCTACACCTTC.

This clone turned up a few times. The chain uses TRBV7-3 and TRBJ2-1; TRBD2 aligns across 8 bases. The CDR3 has 15 amino acids. V was clipped by 2 bases and J by 8 bases; unmatched bases: 8. The germline V gene has CDR1 SGHTA and CDR2 FQGTGA. CDR3 in DNA: TGTGCCAGCAGCTTAGGAGCGGGGGCCCTGGATGAGCAGTTCTTC. Translating gives CASSLGAGALDEQFF. The full variable domain, rest sourced from reference TRBV7-3 and TRBJ2-1, is GAGVSQTPSNKVTEKGKYVELRCDPISGHTALYWYRQSLGQGPEFLIYFQGTGAADDSGLPNDRFFAVRPEGSVSTLKIQRTERGDSAVYLCASSLGAGALDEQFFGPGTRLTVL.

The chain combines TRBV13 with TRBJ1-3; no firm D call. CDR1 and CDR2 (germline): PRHDT, FYEKMQ (reference sequence). Trimming shortened V by 5 bases and J by 5 bases, and 4 bases separated the two germline ends. The CDR3 extends over 11 amino acids. The CDR3 loop reads CASSRRNTIYF. The CDR3 nucleotides are TGTGCCAGCAGCCGCCGAAACACCATATATTTT.

This chain links TRBV7-5 with TRBJ2-7; the listed D gene, TRBD1, was not tested against the DNA. TRBV7-5 is noted as a pseudogene. The CDR3 runs 14 residues. The CDR3 spells CVRSLIQGAYEQYF. CDR3 DNA sequence: TGTGTCAGAAGCCTCATACAGGGGGCCTACGAGCAGTACTTC.

The chain has TRBV5-1 and TRBJ2-2; TRBD2 aligns across 9 bases. The CDR3 covers 16 residues. The germline V gene has CDR1 SGHRS and CDR2 YFSETQ. V lost 2 bases and J lost 4; bases outside the gene matches: 6. CDR3 in DNA: TGCGCCAGCAGCTTCGTAGCGGGAGTAACCACCGGGGAGCTGTTTTTT. Its protein product is CASSFVAGVTTGELFF.

In the case of this clone: Other DNA sequences from this sample encode an identical CDR3 as well. The chain employs TRBV7-8 and TRBJ2-5; possibly TRBD2 for D (6 bases). The CDR3 has 14 residues. Trimming removed 1 base from V and 4 bases from J, with 10 bases in between. Germline V lookup: CDR1 SGHVS, CDR2 FQNEAQ. The CDR3 DNA reads TGTGCCAGCAGCTTAGAACTAGCTGGAGAGACCCAGTACTTC. Protein sequence: CASSLELAGETQYF.

This chain links TRBV27 with TRBJ2-7, with D maybe TRBD2 (5 bases). Trimming pared 2 bases from V and 2 bases from J, leaving 10 bases between. This CDR3 has 14 amino acids. Germline V CDR1 and CDR2: MNHEY, SMNVEV (reference sequence). In nucleotides, the CDR3 is TGTGCCAGCAGTTTAGGGAGAGGACCCTACGAGCAGTACTTC. The encoded protein is CASSLGRGPYEQYF.

This clone was detected only once. The V call is TRBV13, the J call TRBJ2-2, with 8 bases aligning to TRBD2. V dropped 5 bases and J dropped 5; count of bases not matched to a gene: 10. Germline lookup yields CDR1 PRHDT and CDR2 FYEKMQ (reference sequence). CDR3 length: 16 residues. CDR3 protein: CASSLGLAGYTGELFF. CDR3 nucleotide sequence: TGTGCCAGCAGCCTGGGGCTAGCGGGTTATACCGGGGAGCTGTTTTTT.

This rearrangement joins TRBV18 to TRBJ1-1; 8 bases align to TRBD1. V gave up 3 bases and J gave up 4 bases; unmatched junction bases: 7. This CDR3 has 15 amino acids. Germline V lookup: CDR1 KGHSH, CDR2 LQKENI. For the CDR3, the DNA is TGTGCCAGCTCACCCACAGGGGGGGTGAGCACTGAAGCTTTCTTT. Protein sequence: CASSPTGGVSTEAFF.

This clone has only one observation. The J gene is TRBJ1-4, the V gene TRBV18, with 11 bases matching TRBD1. V was clipped by 6 bases and J by 3 bases; unmatched bases: 3. This CDR3 has 15 residues. CDR1 and CDR2 (germline): KGHSH, LQKENI. CDR3 residues: CASSGQGAPNEKLFF. CDR3 sequence (DNA): TGTGCCAGCTCTGGACAGGGGGCGCCTAATGAAAAACTGTTTTTT.

The V call is TRBV7-6, the J call TRBJ2-7; 9 nucleotides agree with TRBD1. Germline CDR1 is SGHVS and CDR2 is FNYEAQ. V dropped 2 bases and J dropped 2; count of bases not matched to a gene: 7. This CDR3 comprises 16 residues. CDR3: CASSLPWDRVPYEQYF. The DNA for the CDR3 is TGTGCCAGCAGCTTACCATGGGACAGGGTGCCCTACGAGCAGTACTTC.

The chain employs TRBV6-5 and TRBJ2-3; 9 positions agree with TRBD1. V lost 6 bases to trimming and J lost 0 bases; unmatched junction nucleotides: 4. This CDR3 is 15 amino acids long. Germline CDR1 reads MNHEY; CDR2 reads SVGAGI. CDR3 nucleotide sequence: TGTGCCAGCAGCCTACAGGGGGCTAGCACAGATACGCAGTATTTT. Translated: CASSLQGASTDTQYF.

This clone has only one observation. V gene TRBV14 combines with J gene TRBJ2-3, with a weak D call TRBD1 (6 bases). Germline V gene sequence: CDR1 SGHDN, CDR2 FVKESK. Trimming took 4 bases from V and 10 from J, leaving 12 bases between them. This CDR3 comprises 12 residues. The CDR3 region has the DNA TGTGCCAGCAGCCTACAGGGCCGATCGCAGTATTTT. This gives the protein CASSLQGRSQYF.

The chain links TRBV2 to TRBJ2-7, with D tentatively TRBD1 (5 bases). Trimming pared 7 bases from V and 3 bases from J, leaving 13 bases between. This CDR3 has 13 residues. Germline V gives CDR1 SNHLY, CDR2 FYNNEI. The CDR3 sequence is CASKFEQVYEQYF. The CDR3 region has the DNA TGTGCCAGCAAATTTGAACAGGTCTACGAGCAGTACTTC.

This sequence joins TRBV5-6 and TRBJ1-4; D not certain. Trimming cost V 0 bases and J 7 bases, with 10 bases left between them. Germline lookup yields CDR1 SGHDT and CDR2 YYEEEE. The CDR3 runs to 14 residues. The CDR3 nucleotides are TGTGCCAGCAGCTTGGAGGGAAGAGGTGAAAAACTGTTTTTT. Translating gives CASSLEGRGEKLFF.

The chain links TRBV10-3 to TRBJ1-1, with D unresolved. Germline CDR1 and CDR2: ENHRY and SYGVKD. The CDR3 length is 13 residues. The V end lost 3 bases, the J end lost 6 bases, and 11 bases lay between the germline ends. CDR3: CAISDGIPPEAFF. CDR3 DNA: TGTGCCATCAGTGACGGGATACCCCCTGAAGCTTTCTTT.

This clone was detected once. The chain employs TRBV5-6 and TRBJ1-1; D gene ambiguous. The germline CDR1 and CDR2 sequences are SGHDT and YYEEEE. V was clipped by 1 base and J by 1 base, with 17 bases between them. The CDR3 sequence is 17 residues long. CDR3 amino acids: CASSLRHFKGGNTEAFF. In DNA, the CDR3 is TGTGCCAGCAGCTTGAGACATTTTAAGGGTGGGAACACTGAAGCTTTCTTT.

The chain recombines TRBV25-1 with TRBJ1-2; no definite D call. CDR1 is MGHDK and CDR2 is SYGVNS in the germline V gene. The CDR3 has 13 residues. V shed 4 bases and J shed 5 bases, with 11 bases lying between them. CDR3 bases: TGTGCCAGCAGTGTGGGCGCCGGATATGGCTACACCTTC. It yields the protein CASSVGAGYGYTF.